This TCR beta chain was found in a study of T cell repertoires in aging, cancer and after chemotherapy (dated by TCRdb to between 2018 and 2020). About the study as a whole: The donors fell into six age groups ranging from 30 or younger to 70 or older, and each group had at least three individuals. Paired pre- and post-chemotherapy samples in the hematological group came from chronic lymphocytic leukemia patients treated with fludarabine- or bendamustine-based regimens. The complete dataset included around 9 million TCR reads. The study profiled peripheral blood TCR beta repertoires from healthy donors and cancer patients to examine immunoaging and T cell reconstitution after chemotherapy. Alongside 95 healthy donors serving as a reference group, the cohort included 200 to 250 cancer patients, of whom roughly 91 had hematological cancers and some 130 had solid cancers. The full study reports these points: In healthy donors, the drop in TCR diversity with age came mainly from a loss of richness, whereas in cancer patients a loss of evenness also played a part. In both cancer cohorts, median generation probability rose over the chemotherapy interval, which suggests that the repertoire was reconstituted through rebound thymic output. According to the authors, the repertoire data do not allow conclusions to be drawn about immunological memory after chemotherapy. Significantly lower blood TCR diversity and higher clonality were observed in untreated patients with hematological or solid cancers than in age-matched healthy donors. Hematological cancer patients had lymphoid organ infiltration, which may itself impair thymic emigration or peripheral T cell expansion.

Taking its sample share into account, this clonotype is medium-sized (0.01 to 0.1%). Its antigen target is currently unknown. Qualities for individual bases were not recorded, and no much larger clone is one base off. TCR beta rearrangements were amplified from genomic DNA isolated from peripheral blood, not from sorted cells or RNA. The germline V gene (reference sequence) sets CDR1 to LNHDA and CDR2 to SQIVND. V and J lose 4 bases and 8 bases, and a span of 18 bases separates them. CDR3 length: 16 amino acids, cysteine to phenylalanine. The only DNA kept is the CDR3, 48 bases in frame from the first base. Using a mixed TRB-A/B primer pool, multiplex touch-down PCR amplified rearranged TRB sequences covering the V, D and J segments. Illumina adapters and sample indices were attached to the amplicons in two consecutive PCR reactions using Phusion HS II polymerase. Amplicons were gel-purified with the NucleoSpin Gel and PCR Clean-up kit, then checked with Qubit and an Agilent 2100 Bioanalyzer. Libraries were sequenced on an Illumina MiSeq using 600-cycle, single-indexed, paired-end runs. The authors' pipeline ran thus. MiXCR versions 2.12 and 3.0.5 were used to process TRB sequences. Each unique CDR3 nucleotide sequence was counted as one clone, and only productive sequences with at least two reads were retained. The repertoire metrics were Shannon diversity, evenness, clonality (calculated as one minus evenness), and diversity profiles parameterized by alpha from 0 to 5. The IGoR algorithm was used to calculate generation probabilities for clones in the paired samples taken before and after chemotherapy. The public reads were reprocessed in TCRdb via fastp at Q25 and MiXCR, keeping in-frame beta chains. A single entry per CDR3 protein holds the most common genes and DNA from its merged rows. The V and J calls were not made by the authors but by TCRdb's processing. In all, the sample holds around 13,000 distinct CDR3 sequences, and 28% of those were seen once. In total, the top ten clones hold 8.5% to 9.5% of the sample.

The sequence was obtained from a human donor with a blood cancer. The chain couples TRBV19 to TRBJ1-6; no D gene call is confident. Input material: blood. The CDR3 sequence is CASSTLLQTGYSPLHF. The base sequence is TGTGCCAGTAGTACCCTTCTCCAGACGGGATATTCACCCCTCCACTTT.